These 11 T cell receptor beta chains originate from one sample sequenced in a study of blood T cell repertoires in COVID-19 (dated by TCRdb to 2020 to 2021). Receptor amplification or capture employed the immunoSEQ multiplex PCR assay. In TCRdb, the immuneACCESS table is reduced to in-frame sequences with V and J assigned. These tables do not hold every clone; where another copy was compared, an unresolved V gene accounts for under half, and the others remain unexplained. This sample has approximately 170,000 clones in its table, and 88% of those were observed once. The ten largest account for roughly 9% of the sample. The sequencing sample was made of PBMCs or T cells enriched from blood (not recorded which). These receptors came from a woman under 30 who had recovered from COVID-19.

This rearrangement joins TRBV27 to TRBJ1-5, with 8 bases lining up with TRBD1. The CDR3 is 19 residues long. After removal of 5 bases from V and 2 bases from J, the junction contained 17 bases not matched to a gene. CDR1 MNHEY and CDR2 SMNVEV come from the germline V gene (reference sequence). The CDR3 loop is CASSVTGTGSPLGNQPQHF. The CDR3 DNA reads TGTGCCAGCAGTGTGACCGGGACAGGTTCCCCTCTTGGCAATCAGCCCCAGCATTTT.

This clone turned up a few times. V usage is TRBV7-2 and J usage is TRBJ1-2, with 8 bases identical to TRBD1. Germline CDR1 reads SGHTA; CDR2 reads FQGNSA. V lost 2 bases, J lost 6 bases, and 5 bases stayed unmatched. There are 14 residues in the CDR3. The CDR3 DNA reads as TGTGCCAGCAGCTTAATACAGGGGGGACATGGCTACACCTTC. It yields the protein CASSLIQGGHGYTF.

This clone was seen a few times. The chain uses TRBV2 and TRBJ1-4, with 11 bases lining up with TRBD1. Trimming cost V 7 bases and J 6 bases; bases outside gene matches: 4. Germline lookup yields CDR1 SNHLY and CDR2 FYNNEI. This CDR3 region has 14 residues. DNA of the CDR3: TGTGCCAGCAAGCCGGGACAGGGGGATGAAAAACTGTTTTTT. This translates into CASKPGQGDEKLFF.

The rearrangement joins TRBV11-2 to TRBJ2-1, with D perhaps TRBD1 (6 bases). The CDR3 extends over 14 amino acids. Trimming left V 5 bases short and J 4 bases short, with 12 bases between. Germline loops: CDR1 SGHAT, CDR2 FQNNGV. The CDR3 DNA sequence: TGTGCCAGCAGCCTCTTACAGGGATACAATGAGCAGTTCTTC. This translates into CASSLLQGYNEQFF.

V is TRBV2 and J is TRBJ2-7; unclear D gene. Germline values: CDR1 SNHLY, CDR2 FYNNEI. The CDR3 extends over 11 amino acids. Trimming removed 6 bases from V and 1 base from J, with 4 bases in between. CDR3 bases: TGTGCCAGCAGACAGTCCTACGAGCAGTACTTC. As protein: CASRQSYEQYF.

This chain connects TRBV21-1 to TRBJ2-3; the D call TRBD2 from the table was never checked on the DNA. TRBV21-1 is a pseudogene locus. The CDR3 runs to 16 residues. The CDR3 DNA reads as TGTGCCAGCTGGACGATTAGCGGGGGACGGAAGGATACGCAGTATTTT. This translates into CASWTISGGRKDTQYF.

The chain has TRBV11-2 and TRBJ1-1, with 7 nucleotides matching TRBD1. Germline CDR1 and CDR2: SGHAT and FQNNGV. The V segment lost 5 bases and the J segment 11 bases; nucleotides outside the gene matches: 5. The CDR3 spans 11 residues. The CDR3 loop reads CASSQGEKAFF. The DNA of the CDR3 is TGTGCCAGCAGCCAGGGGGAGAAGGCTTTCTTT.

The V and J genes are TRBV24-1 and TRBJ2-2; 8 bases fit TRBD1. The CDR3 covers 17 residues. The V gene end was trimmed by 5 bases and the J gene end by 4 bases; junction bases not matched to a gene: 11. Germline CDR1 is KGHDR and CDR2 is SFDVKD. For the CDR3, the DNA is TGTGCCACCAGTGGACTGGACAGGGTCTCTCCCACCGGGGAGCTGTTTTTT. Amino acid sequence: CATSGLDRVSPTGELFF.

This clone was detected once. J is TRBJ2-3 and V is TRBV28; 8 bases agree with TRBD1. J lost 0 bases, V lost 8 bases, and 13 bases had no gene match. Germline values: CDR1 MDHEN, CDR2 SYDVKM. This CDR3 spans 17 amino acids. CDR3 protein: CASLTGESARSTDTQYF. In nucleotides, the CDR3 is TGTGCCAGCCTGACAGGGGAATCTGCACGTAGCACAGATACGCAGTATTTT.

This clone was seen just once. CDR3: CASSQDYSGMENIQYF. For the CDR3, the DNA is TGCGCCAGCAGCCAAGATTATTCAGGGATGGAAAACATTCAGTACTTC. The chain joins TRBV4-3 to TRBJ2-4; TRBD1 is a possible D gene (5 bases). The CDR3 length is 16 residues. V was trimmed by 0 bases and J by 5 bases, leaving 14 bases between them. From germline, CDR1 is LGHNA and CDR2 YSLEER.

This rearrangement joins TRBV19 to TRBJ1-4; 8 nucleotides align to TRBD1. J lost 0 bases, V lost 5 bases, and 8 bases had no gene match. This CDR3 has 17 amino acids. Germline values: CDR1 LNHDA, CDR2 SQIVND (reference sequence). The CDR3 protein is CASSSRTGRATNEKLFF. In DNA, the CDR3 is TGTGCCAGTAGTTCCCGGACAGGGCGTGCAACTAATGAAAAACTGTTTTTT.